The source of this T cell receptor (beta chain) is a study of blood T cell repertoires in COVID-19. Across the whole study: Samples taken during acute and convalescent COVID-19 were collected in the United States, Italy and Spain. PBMCs, B-cell-depleted T cells, or T cells were the source of the cDNA or gDNA that made up the material.

CDR1 and CDR2 from the germline V gene are SGHRS and YFSETQ. Deletions cut 0 bases from V and 4 bases from J, with 10 bases between. The CDR3 spans 14 residues. Under the authors' procedure: Amplification of reference gene primers was used by the study to estimate nucleated cell counts. The protocol was immunoSEQ multiplex PCR, while the TCRdb copy is restricted to in-frame clones and leaves out a portion. V and J calls and clone size follow that table, whereas D and trimming were derived from the DNA. This table has roughly 200,000 clones, approximately 84% appearing once. What was sequenced was peripheral blood. The chain carries TRBV5-1 and TRBJ1-1, with D uncertain. The TCR comes from a woman older than 75 with acute or convalescent COVID-19. CDR3 nucleotides: TGCGCCAGCAGCTTGGTGGCCGCGGGCACTGAAGCTTTCTTT. It translates to CASSLVAAGTEAFF.